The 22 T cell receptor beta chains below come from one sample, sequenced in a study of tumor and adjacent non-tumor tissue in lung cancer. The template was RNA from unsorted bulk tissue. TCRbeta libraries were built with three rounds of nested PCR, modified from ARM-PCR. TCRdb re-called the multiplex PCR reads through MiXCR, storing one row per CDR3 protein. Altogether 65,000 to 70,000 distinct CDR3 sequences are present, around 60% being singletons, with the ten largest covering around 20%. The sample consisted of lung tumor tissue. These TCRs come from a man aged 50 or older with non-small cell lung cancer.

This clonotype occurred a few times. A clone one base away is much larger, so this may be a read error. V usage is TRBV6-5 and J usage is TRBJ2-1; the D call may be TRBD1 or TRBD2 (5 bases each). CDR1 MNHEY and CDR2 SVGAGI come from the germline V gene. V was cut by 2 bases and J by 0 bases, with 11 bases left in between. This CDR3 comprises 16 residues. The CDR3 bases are TGTGCCAGCAGTTACGACGGGGCGAGCTCCTACAATGAGCAGTTCTTC. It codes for CASSYDGASSYNEQFF.

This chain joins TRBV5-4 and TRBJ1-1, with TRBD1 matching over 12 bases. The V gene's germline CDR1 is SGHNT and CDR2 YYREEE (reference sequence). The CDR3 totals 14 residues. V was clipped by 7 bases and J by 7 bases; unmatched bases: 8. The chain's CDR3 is CASGPGTGGLEAFF. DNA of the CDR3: TGTGCCAGCGGCCCCGGGACAGGGGGCCTTGAAGCTTTCTTT.

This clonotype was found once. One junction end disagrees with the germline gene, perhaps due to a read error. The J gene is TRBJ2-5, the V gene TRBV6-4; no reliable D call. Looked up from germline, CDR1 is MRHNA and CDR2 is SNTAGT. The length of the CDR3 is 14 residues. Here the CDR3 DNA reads TGTGCCATCAGTTCCTCGGTAGGCCAAGAGACCCAGTACTTC. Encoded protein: CAISSSVGQETQYF.

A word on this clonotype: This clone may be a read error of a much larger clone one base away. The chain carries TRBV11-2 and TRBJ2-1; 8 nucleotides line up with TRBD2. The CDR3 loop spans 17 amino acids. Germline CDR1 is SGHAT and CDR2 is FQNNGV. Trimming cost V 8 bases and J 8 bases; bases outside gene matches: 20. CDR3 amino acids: CASGRTGTRGSYDEQFF. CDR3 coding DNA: TGTGCCAGCGGCCGAACCGGGACTAGAGGTTCTTACGATGAGCAGTTCTTC. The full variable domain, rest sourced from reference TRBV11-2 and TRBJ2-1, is EAGVAQSPRYKIIEKRQSVAFWCNPISGHATLYWYQQILGQGPKLLIQFQNNGVVDDSQLPKDRFSAERLKGVDSTLKIQPAKLEDSAVYLCASGRTGTRGSYDEQFFGPGTRLTVL.

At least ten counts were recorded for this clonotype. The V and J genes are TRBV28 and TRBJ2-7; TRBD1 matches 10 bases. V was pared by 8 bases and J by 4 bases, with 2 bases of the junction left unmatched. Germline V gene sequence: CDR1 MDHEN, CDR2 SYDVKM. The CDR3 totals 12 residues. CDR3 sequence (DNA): TGTGCCAGCCGGACAGGGGGTTACGAGCAGTACTTC. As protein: CASRTGGYEQYF.

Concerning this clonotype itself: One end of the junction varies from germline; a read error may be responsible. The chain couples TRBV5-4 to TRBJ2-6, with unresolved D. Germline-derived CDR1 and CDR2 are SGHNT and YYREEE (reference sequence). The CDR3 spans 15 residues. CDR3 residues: CANSLDFCGANVLTF. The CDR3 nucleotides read TGTGCCAACAGCTTGGATTTCTGTGGGGCCAACGTCCTGACTTTC.

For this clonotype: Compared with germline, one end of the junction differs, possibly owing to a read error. The CDR3 bases are TGTGCCAGCAGTGCGTGGACACCCAATCCACCCCTCCGCTTT. Its protein product is CASSAWTPNPPLRF. The rearrangement uses TRBV6-1 and TRBJ1-6, with a possible D match to TRBD1 (5 bases). This CDR3 has 14 amino acids. The germline CDR1 and CDR2 sequences are MNHNS and SASEGT.

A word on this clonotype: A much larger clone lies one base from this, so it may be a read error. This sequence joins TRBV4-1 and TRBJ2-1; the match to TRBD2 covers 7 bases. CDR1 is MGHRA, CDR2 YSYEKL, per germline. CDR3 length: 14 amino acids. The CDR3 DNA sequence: TGCGCCAGCAGCCAAGGCGGGAGCGGAGTTGAGCGGTTCTTC. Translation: CASSQGGSGVERFF.

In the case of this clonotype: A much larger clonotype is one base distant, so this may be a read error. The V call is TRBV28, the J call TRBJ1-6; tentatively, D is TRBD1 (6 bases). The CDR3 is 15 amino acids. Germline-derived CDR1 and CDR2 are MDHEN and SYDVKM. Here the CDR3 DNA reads TGTCCCAGCAGTCTCCCGGACAGACCGAATTCACCCCTCCACTTT. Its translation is CPSSLPDRPNSPLHF.

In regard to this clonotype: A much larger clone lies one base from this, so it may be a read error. CDR3 in DNA: TGTGTCAGCAGTTACCTCGGACGGCCTCGCTATGGCTACACCTTC. Translated, it gives CVSSYLGRPRYGYTF. The chain is built from TRBV6-5 and TRBJ1-2; D ambiguous. Germline V CDR1 and CDR2: MNHEY, SVGAGI. CDR3 size: 15 residues.

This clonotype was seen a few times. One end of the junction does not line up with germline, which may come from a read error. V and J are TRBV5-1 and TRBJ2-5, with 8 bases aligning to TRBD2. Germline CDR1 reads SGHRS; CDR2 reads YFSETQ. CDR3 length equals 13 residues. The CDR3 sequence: CASSREGKETLYF. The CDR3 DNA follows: TGCGCCAGCAGCCGGGAGGGGAAGGAGACCCTGTACTTC.

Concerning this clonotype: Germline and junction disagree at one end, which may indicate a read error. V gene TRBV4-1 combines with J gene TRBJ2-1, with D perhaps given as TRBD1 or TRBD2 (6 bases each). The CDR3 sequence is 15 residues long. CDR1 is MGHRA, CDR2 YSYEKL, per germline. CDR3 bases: TGCGCCAGCAGCCAAGCAGGGGACTTCTACAATGAGCGGTTCTTC. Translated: CASSQAGDFYNERFF.

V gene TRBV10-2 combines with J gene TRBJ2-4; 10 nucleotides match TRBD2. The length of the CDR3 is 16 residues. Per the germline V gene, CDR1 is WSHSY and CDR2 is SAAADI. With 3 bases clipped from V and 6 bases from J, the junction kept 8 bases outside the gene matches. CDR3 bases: TGCGCCAGCAGTGATGAACTAGCGGGGCACACAAACATTCAGTACTTC. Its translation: CASSDELAGHTNIQYF.

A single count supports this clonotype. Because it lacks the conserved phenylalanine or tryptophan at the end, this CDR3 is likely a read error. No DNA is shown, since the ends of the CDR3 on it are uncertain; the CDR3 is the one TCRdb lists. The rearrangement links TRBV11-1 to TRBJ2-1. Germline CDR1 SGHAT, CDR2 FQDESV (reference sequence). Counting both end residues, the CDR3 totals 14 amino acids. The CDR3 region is CASCLERTDNEQLI.

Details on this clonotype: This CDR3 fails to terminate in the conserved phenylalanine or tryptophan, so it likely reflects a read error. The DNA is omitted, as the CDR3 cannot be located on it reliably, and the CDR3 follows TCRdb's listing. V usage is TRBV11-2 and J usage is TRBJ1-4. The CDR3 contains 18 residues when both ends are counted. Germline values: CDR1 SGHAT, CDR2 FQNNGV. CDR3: CASSQPVWEQRLNEKLFS.

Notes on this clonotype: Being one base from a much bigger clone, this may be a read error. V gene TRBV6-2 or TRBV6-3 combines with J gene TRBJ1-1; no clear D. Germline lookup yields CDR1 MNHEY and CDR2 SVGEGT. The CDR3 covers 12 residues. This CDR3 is CATSEAGTEAFF. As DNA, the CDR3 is TGTGCCACCAGTGAGGCGGGGACTGAAGCTTTCTTT.

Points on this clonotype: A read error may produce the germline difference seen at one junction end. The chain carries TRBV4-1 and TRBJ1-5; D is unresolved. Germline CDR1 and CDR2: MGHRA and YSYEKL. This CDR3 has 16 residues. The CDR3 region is CASRQDPWVGSQPQHF. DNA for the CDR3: TGCGCCAGCCGCCAAGATCCCTGGGTGGGCAGTCAGCCCCAGCATTTT.

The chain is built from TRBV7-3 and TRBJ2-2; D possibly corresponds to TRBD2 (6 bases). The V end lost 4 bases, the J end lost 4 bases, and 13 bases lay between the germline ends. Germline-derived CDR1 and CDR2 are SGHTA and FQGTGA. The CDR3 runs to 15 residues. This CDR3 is CASSSPMGGTGELFF. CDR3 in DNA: TGTGCCAGCAGCTCCCCCATGGGGGGCACCGGGGAGCTGTTTTTT.

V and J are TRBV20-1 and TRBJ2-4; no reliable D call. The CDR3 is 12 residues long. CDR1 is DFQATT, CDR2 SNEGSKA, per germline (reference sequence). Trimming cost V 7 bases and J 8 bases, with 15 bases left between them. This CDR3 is CSVKLWQDIQYF. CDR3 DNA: TGCAGTGTTAAGCTCTGGCAGGACATTCAGTACTTC.

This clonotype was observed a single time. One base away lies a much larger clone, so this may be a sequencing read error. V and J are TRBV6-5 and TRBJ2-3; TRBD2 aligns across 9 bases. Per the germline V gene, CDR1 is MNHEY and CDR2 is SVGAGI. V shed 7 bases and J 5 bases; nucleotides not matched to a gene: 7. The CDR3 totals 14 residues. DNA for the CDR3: TGTGCCAGCAATGGCGGGGGGGCGAAAGATACGCAGTATTTT. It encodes CASNGGGAKDTQYF.

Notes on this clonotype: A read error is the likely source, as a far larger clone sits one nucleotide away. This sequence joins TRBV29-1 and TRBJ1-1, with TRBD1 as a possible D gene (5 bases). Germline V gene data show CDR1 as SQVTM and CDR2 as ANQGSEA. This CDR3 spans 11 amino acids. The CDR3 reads CSGEQGTEPFF. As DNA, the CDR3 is TGCAGCGGTGAGCAGGGAACTGAACCTTTCTTT. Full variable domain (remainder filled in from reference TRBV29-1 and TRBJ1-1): SAVISQKPSRDICQRGTSLTIQCQVDSQVTMMFWYRQQPGQSLTLIATANQGSEATYESGFVIDKFPISRPNLTFSTLTVSNMSPEDSSIYLCSGEQGTEPFFGQGTRLTVV.

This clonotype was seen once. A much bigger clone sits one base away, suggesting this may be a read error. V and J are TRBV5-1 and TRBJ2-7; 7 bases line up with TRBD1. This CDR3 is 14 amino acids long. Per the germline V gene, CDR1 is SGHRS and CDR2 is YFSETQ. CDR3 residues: CASRLDRYGGEQYF. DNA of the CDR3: TGCGCCAGCAGATTGGACAGGTACGGTGGCGAGCAGTACTTC.